The present T cell receptor beta chain was sequenced within a study of T cells in narcolepsy. General study points: Same-patient CSF and blood CD4+ T cell clonotypes included HCRT-specific and TRIB2-specific autoreactive ones. In some patient and control memory CD4+ samples, autoreactive clones were absent.

As for this clone: What it recognizes is unknown.

Libraries were prepared by immunoSEQ multiplex PCR; TCRdb keeps only in-frame clonotypes and omits some of them. The sample holds over 30,000 clones, roughly 84% seen once. Sequenced sample: CD45RA- memory CD4+ T cells from PBMCs. This clonotype was sampled from a human donor with narcolepsy.

The CDR3 here is CASSLPRTSGRETQYF. The DNA of the CDR3 is TGTGCCAGCAGTTTGCCGCGGACTAGCGGGAGGGAGACCCAGTACTTC. The gene calls are TRBV6-5 and TRBJ2-5; TRBD2 agrees at 14 bases. J gave up 5 bases and V 4 bases, and 6 bases lay outside the gene matches. This CDR3 comprises 16 residues. The germline V gene has CDR1 MNHEY and CDR2 SVGAGI.